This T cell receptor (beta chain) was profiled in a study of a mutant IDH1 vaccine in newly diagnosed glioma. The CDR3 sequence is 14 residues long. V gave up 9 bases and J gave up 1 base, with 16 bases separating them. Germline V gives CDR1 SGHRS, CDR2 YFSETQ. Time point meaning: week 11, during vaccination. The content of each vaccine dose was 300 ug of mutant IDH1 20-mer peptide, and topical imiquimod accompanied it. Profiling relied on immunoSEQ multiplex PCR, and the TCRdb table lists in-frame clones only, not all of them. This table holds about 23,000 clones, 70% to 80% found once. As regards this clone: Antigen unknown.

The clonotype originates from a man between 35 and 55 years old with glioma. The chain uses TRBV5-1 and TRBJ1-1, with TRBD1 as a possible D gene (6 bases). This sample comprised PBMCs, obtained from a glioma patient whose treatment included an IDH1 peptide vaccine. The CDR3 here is CATKGGGANTEAFF. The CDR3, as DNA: TGCGCCACCAAGGGGGGGGGCGCGAACACTGAAGCTTTCTTT.